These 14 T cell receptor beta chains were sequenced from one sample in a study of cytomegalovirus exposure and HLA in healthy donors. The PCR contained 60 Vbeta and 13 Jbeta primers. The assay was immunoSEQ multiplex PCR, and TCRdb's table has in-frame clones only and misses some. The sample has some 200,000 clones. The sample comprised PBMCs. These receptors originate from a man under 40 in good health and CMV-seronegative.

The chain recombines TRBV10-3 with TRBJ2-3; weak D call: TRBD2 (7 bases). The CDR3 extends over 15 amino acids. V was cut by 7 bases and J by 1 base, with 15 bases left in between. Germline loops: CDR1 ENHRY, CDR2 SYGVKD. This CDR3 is CAINIGGGGTDTQYF. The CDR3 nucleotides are TGTGCCATCAACATAGGGGGAGGGGGCACAGATACGCAGTATTTT.

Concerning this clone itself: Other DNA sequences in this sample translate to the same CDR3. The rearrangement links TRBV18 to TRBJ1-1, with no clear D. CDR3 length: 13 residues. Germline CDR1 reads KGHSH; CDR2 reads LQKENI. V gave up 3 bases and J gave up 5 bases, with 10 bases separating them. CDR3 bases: TGTGCCAGCTCACCTCTTGAGGATACTGAAGCTTTCTTT. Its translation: CASSPLEDTEAFF.

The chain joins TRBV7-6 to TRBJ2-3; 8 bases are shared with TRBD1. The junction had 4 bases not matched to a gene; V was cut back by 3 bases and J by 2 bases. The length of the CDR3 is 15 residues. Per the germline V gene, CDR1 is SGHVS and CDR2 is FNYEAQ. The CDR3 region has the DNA TGTGCCAGCAGCTTTGGACAGGGCCTCACAGATACGCAGTATTTT. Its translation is CASSFGQGLTDTQYF.

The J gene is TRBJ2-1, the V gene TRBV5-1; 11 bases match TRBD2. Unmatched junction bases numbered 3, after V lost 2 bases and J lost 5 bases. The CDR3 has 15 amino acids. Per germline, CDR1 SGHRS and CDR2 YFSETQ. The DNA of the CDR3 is TGCGCCAGCAGCTTACTAGCGGGGGTGGACAATGAGCAGTTCTTC. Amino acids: CASSLLAGVDNEQFF.

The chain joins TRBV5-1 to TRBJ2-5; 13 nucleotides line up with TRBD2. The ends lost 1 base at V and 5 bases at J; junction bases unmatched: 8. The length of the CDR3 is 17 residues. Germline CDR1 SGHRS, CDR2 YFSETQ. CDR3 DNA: TGCGCCAGCAGCTTGAGACTAGCGGGGGGCGAGGGGGAGACCCAGTACTTC. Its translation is CASSLRLAGGEGETQYF.

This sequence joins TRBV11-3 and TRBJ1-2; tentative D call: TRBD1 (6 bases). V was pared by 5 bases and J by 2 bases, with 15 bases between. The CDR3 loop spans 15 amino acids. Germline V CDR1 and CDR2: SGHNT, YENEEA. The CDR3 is CASSQAGARNYGYTF. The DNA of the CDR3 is TGTGCCAGCAGCCAGGCGGGGGCGAGGAACTATGGCTACACCTTC.

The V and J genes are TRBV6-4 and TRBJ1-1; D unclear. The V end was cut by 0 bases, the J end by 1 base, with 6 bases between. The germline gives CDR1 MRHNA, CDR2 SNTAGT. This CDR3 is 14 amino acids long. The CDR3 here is CASSDSSRNTEAFF. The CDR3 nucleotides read TGTGCCAGCAGTGACTCGAGTCGGAACACTGAAGCTTTCTTT.

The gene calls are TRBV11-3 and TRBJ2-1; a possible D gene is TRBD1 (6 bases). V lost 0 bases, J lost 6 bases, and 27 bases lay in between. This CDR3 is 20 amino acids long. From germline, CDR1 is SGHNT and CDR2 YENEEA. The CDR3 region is CASSLDIWDLTGSLRNEQFF. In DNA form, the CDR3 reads TGTGCCAGCAGCTTAGATATTTGGGATCTTACAGGGTCACTACGCAATGAGCAGTTCTTC.

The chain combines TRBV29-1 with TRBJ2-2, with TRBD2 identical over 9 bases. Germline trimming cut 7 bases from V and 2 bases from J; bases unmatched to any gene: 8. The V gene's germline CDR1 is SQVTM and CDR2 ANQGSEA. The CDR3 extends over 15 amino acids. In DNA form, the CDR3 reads TGCAGCGCTGGACTGACTAGCGGTAACACCGGGGAGCTGTTTTTT. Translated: CSAGLTSGNTGELFF.

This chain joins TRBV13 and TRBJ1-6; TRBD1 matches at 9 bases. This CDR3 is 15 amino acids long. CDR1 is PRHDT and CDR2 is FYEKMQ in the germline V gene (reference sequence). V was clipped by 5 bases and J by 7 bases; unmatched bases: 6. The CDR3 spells CASSPRTGENSPLHF. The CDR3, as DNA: TGTGCCAGCAGCCCGAGGACAGGGGAAAATTCACCCCTCCACTTT.

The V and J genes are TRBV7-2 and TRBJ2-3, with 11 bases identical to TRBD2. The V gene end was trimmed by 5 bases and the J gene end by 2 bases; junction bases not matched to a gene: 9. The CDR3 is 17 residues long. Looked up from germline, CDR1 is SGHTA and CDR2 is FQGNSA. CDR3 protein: CASSPLTTSGNTDTQYF. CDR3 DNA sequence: TGTGCCAGCAGCCCCCTGACGACTAGCGGGAACACAGATACGCAGTATTTT.

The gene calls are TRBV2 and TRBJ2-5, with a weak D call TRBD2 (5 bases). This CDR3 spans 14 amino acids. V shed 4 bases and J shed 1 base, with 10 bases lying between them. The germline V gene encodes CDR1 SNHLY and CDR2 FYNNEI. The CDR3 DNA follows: TGTGCCAGCAGTGGTATGGAGGTCCAAGAGACCCAGTACTTC. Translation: CASSGMEVQETQYF.

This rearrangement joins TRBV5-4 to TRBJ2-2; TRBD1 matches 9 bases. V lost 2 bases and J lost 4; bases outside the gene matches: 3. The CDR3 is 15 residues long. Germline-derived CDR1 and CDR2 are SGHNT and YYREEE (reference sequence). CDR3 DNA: TGTGCCAGCAGCTTAGGGACAGGGAGCACCGGGGAGCTGTTTTTT. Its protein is CASSLGTGSTGELFF.

Written as DNA, the CDR3 is TGTGCCAGCAGCTGTAAGCTGGGTGCAGGAGAGACCCAGTACTTC. This translates into CASSCKLGAGETQYF. This rearrangement joins TRBV11-3 to TRBJ2-5; D not certain. Trimming removed 4 bases at V and 4 bases at J, with 16 bases between. Germline CDR1 is SGHNT and CDR2 is YENEEA. The CDR3 contains 15 residues.